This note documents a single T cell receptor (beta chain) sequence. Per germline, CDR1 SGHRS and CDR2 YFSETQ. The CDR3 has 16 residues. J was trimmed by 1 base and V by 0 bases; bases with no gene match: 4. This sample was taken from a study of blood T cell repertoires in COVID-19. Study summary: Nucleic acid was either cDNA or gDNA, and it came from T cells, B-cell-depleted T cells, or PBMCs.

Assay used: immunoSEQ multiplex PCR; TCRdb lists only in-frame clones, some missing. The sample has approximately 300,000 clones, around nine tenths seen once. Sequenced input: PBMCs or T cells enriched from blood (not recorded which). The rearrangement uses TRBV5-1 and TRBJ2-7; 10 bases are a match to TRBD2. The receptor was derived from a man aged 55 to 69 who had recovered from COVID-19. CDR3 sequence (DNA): TGCGCCAGCAGCTTGGCCGAGACTAGCGGGTCCTACGAGCAGTACTTC. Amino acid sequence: CASSLAETSGSYEQYF.